This T cell receptor beta chain was captured in a study of CXCR3-negative and CXCR3-positive naive CD8 T cells. Study observations and caveats: CXCR3-positive naive cells carried more hydrophobic TRB CDR3s than CXCR3-negative naive cells did. Each naive subset displayed comparably high diversity, whereas memory CD8+ cells displayed much lower diversity. With respect to TRBV-TRBJ usage, naive CXCR3-negative and CXCR3-positive cells were similar; memory differed.

Comment on this clonotype: Its antigen is currently unknown.

Germline CDR1 is PRHDT and CDR2 is FYEKMQ (reference sequence). CDR3 size: 14 residues. Sorting yielded triplicates of 300,000 to 350,000 cells for each CD8+ T cell subset. CD45RO-CCR7+CD27+CD95- defined naive CD8+ T cells. The libraries of TRB cDNA were constructed through 5' RACE using UMI labels. TCRdb re-called the 5' RACE reads, yielding one record per CDR3 amino acid sequence without DNA. This sample's table has tens of thousands of distinct CDR3 sequences. Source material: naive CXCR3+ CD8+ T cells from blood. The sample's subset: CD45RO-CCR7+CD27+CD95- naive CD8+ T cells expressing CXCR3 (TNR3+). The clonotype comes from a human donor in good health. Some clones in this sample may be carry-over from other donors' samples. The chain carries TRBV13 and TRBJ2-7; TCRdb picks TRBD1, but there is no DNA to check that call. The CDR3 loop is CASSWGRGAYEQYF.